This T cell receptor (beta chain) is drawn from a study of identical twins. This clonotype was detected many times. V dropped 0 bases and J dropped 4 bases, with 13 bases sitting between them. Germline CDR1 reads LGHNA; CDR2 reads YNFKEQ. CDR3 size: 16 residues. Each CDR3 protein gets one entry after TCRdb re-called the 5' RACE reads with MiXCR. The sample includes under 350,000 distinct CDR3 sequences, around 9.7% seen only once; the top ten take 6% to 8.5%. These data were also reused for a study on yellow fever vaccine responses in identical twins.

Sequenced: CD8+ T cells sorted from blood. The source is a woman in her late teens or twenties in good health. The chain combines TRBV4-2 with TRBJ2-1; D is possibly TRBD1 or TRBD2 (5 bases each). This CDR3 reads CASSQEVLGAYNEQFF. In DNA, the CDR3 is TGTGCCAGCAGCCAAGAAGTCCTCGGGGCTTACAATGAGCAGTTCTTC.